Following are 15 T cell receptor beta chains from one sample sequenced in a study of shared clonotypes between healthy human individuals. Repertoires were generated with immunoSEQ multiplex PCR, while TCRdb's copy carries only in-frame clones and drops some. The sample consists of a few million clones, over 85% of them appearing once. The material sequenced was naive CD4+ T cells sorted from blood. Sample subset: CD45RA+ positively selected. The receptors shown here come from a man aged 18 to 30 in good health.

This chain connects TRBV7-8 to TRBJ1-2, with D possibly TRBD1 on 6 matching bases. The CDR3 sequence is 15 residues long. CDR1 SGHVS and CDR2 FQNEAQ come from the germline V gene. V lost 5 bases and J 2 bases, leaving 15 bases between the germline ends. CDR3 in DNA: TGTGCCAGCAGCCTCACGGGACAAGTCAACTATGGCTACACCTTC. Translation: CASSLTGQVNYGYTF.

In the case of this clone: The sample contains more than one DNA sequence encoding this CDR3. The rearrangement joins TRBV5-1 to TRBJ1-3; maybe TRBD1 (6 bases). The V end lost 4 bases, the J end lost 1 base, and 6 bases lay between the germline ends. Per the germline V gene, CDR1 is SGHRS and CDR2 is YFSETQ. The CDR3 loop spans 13 amino acids. CDR3 coding DNA: TGCGCCAGCAGCCAGGGGTCTGGAAACACCATATATTTT. Amino acids: CASSQGSGNTIYF.

This chain joins TRBV5-4 and TRBJ2-4; 12 bases line up with TRBD2. Trimming removed 4 bases from V and 4 bases from J; junction bases left unmatched: 9. CDR1 is SGHNT, CDR2 YYREEE, per germline (reference sequence). This CDR3 region has 17 residues. The CDR3 bases are TGTGCCAGCAGCAACCGCATGGGGACTAGCGGGAAAAACATTCAGTACTTC. Amino acid sequence: CASSNRMGTSGKNIQYF.

V gene TRBV6-4 combines with J gene TRBJ1-2; D is uncertain. The CDR3 sequence is 14 residues long. Germline V lookup: CDR1 MRHNA, CDR2 SNTAGT. The V and J ends lost 2 bases and 8 bases respectively, with 15 bases between them. The CDR3 loop is CASSDRIGSIGYTF. Written as DNA, the CDR3 is TGTGCCAGCAGTGACCGGATAGGGAGTATAGGCTACACCTTC.

The CDR3, as DNA: TGTGCCAGTAGTATGGGGGGTGCCAGCCACTATGGCTACACCTTC. Translated: CASSMGGASHYGYTF. V usage is TRBV19 and J usage is TRBJ1-2; tentatively, D is TRBD1 (5 bases). Trimming took 3 bases from V and 3 from J, leaving 14 bases between them. Germline-derived CDR1 and CDR2 are LNHDA and SQIVND (reference sequence). This CDR3 is built from 15 residues.

About this clone itself: Other DNA sequences in the same sample also yield this CDR3. The chain joins TRBV10-1 to TRBJ2-1, with 12 positions matching TRBD2. V was pared by 3 bases and J by 4 bases, with 1 base of the junction left unmatched. The CDR3 totals 15 residues. Germline lookup yields CDR1 WNHNN and CDR2 SYGVQD (reference sequence). CDR3 bases: TGCGCCAGCAGTGAAGGGACTAGCGGGTACAATGAGCAGTTCTTC. Protein sequence: CASSEGTSGYNEQFF.

The V and J genes are TRBV4-1 and TRBJ1-5, with TRBD1 matching 9 bases. Per germline, CDR1 MGHRA and CDR2 YSYEKL. V shed 3 bases and J 7 bases; nucleotides not matched to a gene: 7. This CDR3 comprises 15 residues. The CDR3 reads CASSQDVTGGQPQHF. As DNA, the CDR3 is TGCGCCAGCAGCCAGGACGTGACAGGGGGGCAGCCCCAGCATTTT.

As concerns this clone: Other DNA sequences in this sample translate to the same CDR3. The CDR3 loop reads CASSLGQFVGYTF. CDR3 bases: TGTGCCAGCAGCTTAGGACAGTTCGTCGGCTACACCTTC. The chain combines TRBV7-2 with TRBJ1-2; TRBD1 is a possible D gene (5 bases). The CDR3 loop spans 13 amino acids. V lost 1 base to trimming and J lost 8 bases, with 11 bases between them. Germline assignment: CDR1 SGHTA and CDR2 FQGNSA.

For this clone: The junction and the germline gene differ at one end; a read error may be behind it. The DNA of the CDR3 is TGTGCTAGCAGCAAGGGACCGTTCTCTGGAAACACCATATATTTT. It codes for CASSKGPFSGNTIYF. The chain has TRBV7-7 and TRBJ1-3; D perhaps matches TRBD1 (5 bases). The CDR3 runs 15 residues. From germline, CDR1 is SSHAT and CDR2 FNYEAQ (reference sequence).

The chain combines TRBV6-1 with TRBJ2-7; D is possibly TRBD1 (5 bases). This CDR3 has 14 amino acids. Trimming took 4 bases from V and 2 from J, leaving 12 bases between them. Germline CDR1 and CDR2: MNHNS and SASEGT. The CDR3 region is CASSVAVRAYEQYF. DNA of the CDR3: TGTGCCAGCAGTGTTGCCGTCAGGGCCTACGAGCAGTACTTC.

With respect to this clone: Other DNA sequences of this sample code for an identical CDR3. The genes are TRBV6-6 and TRBJ2-3; D ambiguous. The CDR3 length is 14 residues. The V and J ends lost 2 bases and 0 bases respectively, with 6 bases between them. The germline V gene encodes CDR1 MNHNY and CDR2 SVGAGI (reference sequence). Here the CDR3 reads CASSYPSSTDTQYF. CDR3 nucleotide sequence: TGTGCCAGCAGTTACCCATCTAGCACAGATACGCAGTATTTT.

With regard to this clone: Within the sample, other DNA sequences also encode this same CDR3. V is TRBV6-5 and J is TRBJ1-6; D gene uncertain. This CDR3 has 14 amino acids. The V gene lost 8 bases and the J gene lost 0 bases, with 8 bases spanning the gap. Germline V CDR1 and CDR2: MNHEY, SVGAGI. As DNA, the CDR3 is TGTGCCAGCGGTAGGAGCTCCTATAATTCACCCCTCCACTTT. Translating gives CASGRSSYNSPLHF.

The rearrangement uses TRBV6-6 and TRBJ2-7; 9 bases align to TRBD2. The CDR3 totals 14 residues. With 2 bases clipped from V and 6 bases from J, the junction kept 5 bases outside the gene matches. Looked up from germline, CDR1 is MNHNY and CDR2 is SVGAGI (reference sequence). In DNA form, the CDR3 reads TGTGCCAGCAGTTACGGGCGGGGGGGCCCCGAGCAGTACTTC. It encodes CASSYGRGGPEQYF.

The gene calls are TRBV9 and TRBJ2-1; D perhaps matches TRBD1 (6 bases). CDR1 is SGDLS, CDR2 YYNGEE, per germline. CDR3 length equals 15 residues. The V end lost 0 bases, the J end lost 3 bases, and 10 bases lay between the germline ends. The CDR3 loop reads CASSVGQGNYNEQFF. The CDR3 DNA reads TGTGCCAGCAGCGTAGGGCAGGGGAACTACAATGAGCAGTTCTTC.

This clone was detected only once. The rearrangement links TRBV5-6 to TRBJ2-3; TRBD2 matches 9 bases. Trimming took 5 bases from V and 4 from J; bases not matched to a gene: 8. The CDR3 extends over 15 amino acids. Germline loops: CDR1 SGHDT, CDR2 YYEEEE. In DNA form, the CDR3 reads TGTGCCAGCAGAGTAGCGGGAGCCCGCCCAGATACGCAGTATTTT. This sequence encodes CASRVAGARPDTQYF.